This passage covers 19 T cell receptor beta chains from one sample sequenced in a study of vaccination and CD4 T cells after COVID-19. Sequencing of cultured CD4+ T cell DNA used the Oncomine TCR Beta short-read assay. Each CDR3 protein gets one entry after TCRdb re-called the PCR reads with MiXCR. The profile shows about 17,000 distinct CDR3 sequences, about 54% of them singletons. Their target antigens are unknown. This sample's treatment: roughly nine-day PBMC culture with coronavirus spike peptide pools or control peptides (ViraFEST assay). Specimen: CD4+ T cells from blood, cultured in vitro. Receptors were obtained from a human donor who had recovered from COVID-19.

This chain links TRBV12-3 or TRBV12-4 with TRBJ1-5; D possibly corresponds to TRBD1 (6 bases). CDR3 size: 14 residues. V was cut by 5 bases and J by 3 bases, with 11 bases left in between. The CDR3 loop is CASSIRTVNQPQHF. As DNA, the CDR3 is TGTGCCAGCAGTATCCGGACAGTCAATCAGCCCCAGCATTTT.

The gene calls are TRBV7-9 and TRBJ1-2; D is unresolved. The germline CDR1 and CDR2 sequences are SEHNR and FQNEAQ (reference sequence). The CDR3 has 15 amino acids. Trimming stripped 5 bases from V and 2 bases from J, with 15 bases between. The CDR3 loop is CASSALRVVNYGYTF. The CDR3, as DNA: TGTGCCAGCAGCGCCCTCCGGGTCGTGAACTATGGCTACACCTTC.

V is TRBV24-1 and J is TRBJ2-3, with D possibly matching TRBD2 (5 bases). This CDR3 is 15 amino acids long. Trimming stripped 4 bases from V and 4 bases from J, with 14 bases between. CDR1 and CDR2 from the germline V gene are KGHDR and SFDVKD. The chain's CDR3 is CATSDSTRVSDTQYF. The CDR3 nucleotides read TGTGCCACCAGTGACTCAACGAGGGTCTCAGATACGCAGTATTTT.

This chain links TRBV19 with TRBJ1-2, with 8 bases lining up with TRBD1. V was pared by 6 bases and J by 4 bases, with 7 bases of the junction left unmatched. The CDR3 length is 14 residues. The germline gives CDR1 LNHDA, CDR2 SQIVND (reference sequence). In DNA form, the CDR3 reads TGTGCCAGTAGGGGGGTTGGGACAGGCTATGGCTACACCTTC. It specifies CASRGVGTGYGYTF.

V usage is TRBV11-3 and J usage is TRBJ1-1; 9 bases align to TRBD1. This CDR3 comprises 14 residues. V trimming: 4 bases; J trimming: 5 bases; junction bases outside the gene matches: 5. Germline V lookup: CDR1 SGHNT, CDR2 YENEEA. CDR3 residues: CASSSDRGGTEAFF. CDR3 DNA: TGTGCCAGCAGCTCCGACAGGGGGGGGACTGAAGCTTTCTTT.

The chain uses TRBV20-1 and TRBJ1-6, with TRBD1 matching over 10 bases. This CDR3 is 15 amino acids long. The V gene's germline CDR1 is DFQATT and CDR2 SNEGSKA (reference sequence). The junction had 11 bases not matched to a gene; V was cut back by 6 bases and J by 9 bases. The CDR3 region has the DNA TGCAGTGCCGTTATCCCGGGACAGGGGTTTTCACCCCTCCACTTT. It translates to CSAVIPGQGFSPLHF.

The rearrangement uses TRBV24-1 and TRBJ2-5; 7 bases align to TRBD1. Germline CDR1 KGHDR, CDR2 SFDVKD. The V and J ends lost 4 bases and 0 bases, in that order; junction bases with no gene match: 4. CDR3 size: 15 residues. CDR3 coding DNA: TGTGCCACCAGTGACCCCGGGACAGACCAAGAGACCCAGTACTTC. Its translation: CATSDPGTDQETQYF.

The rearrangement uses TRBV20-1 and TRBJ1-2, with TRBD1 identical over 9 bases. CDR1 is DFQATT and CDR2 is SNEGSKA in the germline V gene (reference sequence). The CDR3 is 14 amino acids. V shed 3 bases, J shed 3 bases, and the junction held 5 bases outside the gene matches. The CDR3 protein is CSASMGQGYYGYTF. The CDR3 nucleotides are TGCAGTGCTAGCATGGGACAGGGCTACTATGGCTACACCTTC.

This clonotype is a singleton in its sample. CDR3 sequence (DNA): TGTGCCAGCAGCTTAAAGGGGATGGATACGCAGTATTTT. Its protein is CASSLKGMDTQYF. The chain uses TRBV7-3 and TRBJ2-3, with D possibly TRBD1 on 5 matching bases. This CDR3 region has 13 residues. Germline V gene sequence: CDR1 SGHTA, CDR2 FQGTGA. Trimming removed 1 base from V and 6 bases from J, with 8 bases in between.

This clonotype was counted between two and nine times. The chain uses TRBV29-1 and TRBJ1-1; D not certain. With 5 bases removed from V and 4 bases from J, the gap between germline ends came to 14 bases. The CDR3 has 13 residues. The V gene's germline CDR1 is SQVTM and CDR2 ANQGSEA. CDR3 loop: CSVLTSPSTEAFF. In DNA form, the CDR3 reads TGCAGCGTTCTCACATCCCCCAGCACTGAAGCTTTCTTT.

This clonotype is a singleton in its sample. The chain couples TRBV6-1 to TRBJ1-6; D gene ambiguous. This CDR3 comprises 13 residues. Germline V gives CDR1 MNHNS, CDR2 SASEGT. V dropped 6 bases and J dropped 10 bases, with 13 bases sitting between them. The CDR3 bases are TGTGCCAGCAGCATCGACCGTTTCTCACCCCTCCACTTT. It translates to CASSIDRFSPLHF.

In its sample, this clonotype was seen a few times. This rearrangement joins TRBV11-3 to TRBJ1-1; 9 bases line up with TRBD1. V was pared by 3 bases and J by 0 bases, with 2 bases of the junction left unmatched. CDR1 and CDR2 from the germline V gene are SGHNT and YENEEA. This CDR3 has 15 amino acids. The CDR3 reads CASSLDRGVNTEAFF. The CDR3 DNA is TGTGCCAGCAGCTTGGACAGGGGCGTGAACACTGAAGCTTTCTTT.

V and J are TRBV4-1 and TRBJ1-1; 7 bases are a match to TRBD1. This CDR3 comprises 16 residues. CDR1 is MGHRA, CDR2 YSYEKL, per germline. After removal of 4 bases from V and 1 base from J, the junction contained 9 bases not matched to a gene. The CDR3 protein is CASSPWWGQQNTEAFF. For the CDR3, the DNA is TGCGCCAGCAGCCCCTGGTGGGGACAGCAGAACACTGAAGCTTTCTTT.

V usage is TRBV7-2 and J usage is TRBJ1-5; 7 bases agree with TRBD1. CDR1 and CDR2 (germline): SGHTA, FQGNSA. The CDR3 covers 14 residues. Unmatched junction bases numbered 7, after V lost 5 bases and J lost 6 bases. The CDR3 nucleotides are TGTGCCAGCAGCACTGGGACAGCGGGTCAGCCCCAGCATTTT. This gives the protein CASSTGTAGQPQHF.

This clonotype was recorded a few times. This sequence joins TRBV6-1 and TRBJ1-6; D is ambiguous. The CDR3 is 12 amino acids. The germline V gene encodes CDR1 MNHNS and CDR2 SASEGT. Trimming removed 6 bases at V and 8 bases at J, with 8 bases between. CDR3 sequence (DNA): TGTGCCAGCAGGCCAGAAGATTCACCCCTCCACTTT. It encodes CASRPEDSPLHF.

The chain recombines TRBV25-1 with TRBJ2-5; D may be TRBD1 (6 bases). Trimming stripped 0 bases from V and 3 bases from J, with 11 bases between. The germline V gene has CDR1 MGHDK and CDR2 SYGVNS. The length of the CDR3 is 15 residues. The chain's CDR3 is CASSEYNRVEETQYF. CDR3 sequence (DNA): TGTGCCAGCAGTGAATATAACAGGGTTGAAGAGACCCAGTACTTC.

The rearrangement joins TRBV24-1 to TRBJ1-2; D call uncertain. The CDR3 has 15 amino acids. The ends were cut back, 2 bases at V and 8 bases at J, with 17 bases in the middle. Germline V lookup: CDR1 KGHDR, CDR2 SFDVKD. The CDR3 reads CATSDSNWRIRGYTF. The DNA of the CDR3 is TGTGCCACCAGTGATTCCAATTGGCGGATTCGCGGCTACACCTTC.

The chain combines TRBV7-2 with TRBJ2-1, with TRBD2 matching over 14 bases. Trimming took 6 bases from V and 7 from J; bases not matched to a gene: 8. Looked up from germline, CDR1 is SGHTA and CDR2 is FQGNSA. The CDR3 extends over 16 amino acids. CDR3 sequence reads: CASRTQRTSGRNEQFF. CDR3 in DNA: TGTGCCAGCAGAACTCAGCGGACTAGCGGGAGGAATGAGCAGTTCTTC.

Here the CDR3 reads CASSLRRDKGEQFF. Written as DNA, the CDR3 is TGTGCCAGCAGCTTAAGACGGGACAAGGGTGAGCAGTTCTTC. The rearrangement uses TRBV7-3 and TRBJ2-1, with a tentative D call TRBD1 (6 bases). Germline CDR1 and CDR2: SGHTA and FQGTGA. Deletions cut 1 base from V and 9 bases from J, with 13 bases between. The CDR3 runs to 14 residues.